This paragraph reports one TCR beta chain. Its antigen is not identified. A much larger clone sits a single nucleotide away, making a read error possible. The researchers produced TCR beta cDNA from around 0.5 ug total RNA with a constant-region primer. Slightly modified ARM-PCR with three nested multiplex PCR rounds yielded TCR beta libraries. From the multiplex PCR reads, TCRdb called clonotypes with MiXCR, one entry per CDR3 protein. The table lists 300,000 to 350,000 distinct CDR3 sequences, around three fifths of them singletons. It was unsorted whole blood that yielded blood RNA, and germline DNA was also extracted. These data come from a study of tumor-infiltrating lymphocytes in primary liver carcinoma. For the study at large: Subjects consisted of male and female patients aged 30 to 69 years. Per sample, productive TCRbeta reads numbered roughly 3.5 to 7.13 million, similar across tissue types. The study, taken as a whole, reports: There was no comparison of CD4+ and CD8+ repertoires, as samples were bulk unsorted.

Sequencing was performed on peripheral blood. This TCR was recovered from a woman between 25 and 40 years old with primary liver carcinoma and hepatitis B virus infection.

CDR3: CASGQDLETWGNQPQHF. The CDR3 DNA sequence: TGCGCCAGCGGCCAAGATTTGGAAACATGGGGGAATCAGCCCCAGCATTTT. The gene calls are TRBV4-3 and TRBJ1-5; tentatively, D is TRBD1 (5 bases). This CDR3 contains 17 residues. The germline CDR1 and CDR2 sequences are LGHNA and YSLEER.